This TCR beta chain appears in the sequencing data of a study of CD8+ T cells in alopecia areata. Whole-study context: A 6-month off-drug phase came after tofacitinib, which had lasted 6 to 18 months.

RNA was extracted and reverse transcribed into cDNA as the sequencing template. The method was immunoSEQ multiplex PCR; TCRdb's version includes in-frame clones alone and lacks a portion of them. The table records about 190,000 clones, 60% of them present only once. The V end lost 0 bases, the J end lost 4 bases, and 10 bases lay between the germline ends. CDR3 length: 14 amino acids. The germline gives CDR1 LNHNV, CDR2 YYDKDF (reference sequence). Noted treatment: oral pan-JAK inhibitor, 5-10 mg twice daily. This clonotype was sampled from a human donor with alopecia areata. The chain joins TRBV15 to TRBJ2-7; no reliable D call. Sequencing was performed on CD4+ T cells sorted from blood, taken at week 24, from a patient treated with tofacitinib. CDR3 protein: CATSREGLVYEQYF. The CDR3 bases are TGTGCCACCAGCAGAGAAGGGCTCGTGTACGAGCAGTACTTC.